A few counts support the clone carrying this T cell receptor beta chain. The record originates from a study of PD-L1 blockade in urothelial cancer. The wider study: Blood analysis was done at 3 weeks (second dose) and 6 weeks after treatment began.

Using immunoSEQ multiplex PCR, the repertoire was profiled, and TCRdb retains in-frame clones only, with some absent. The sample lists 100,000 or so clones; 91% were seen once. Germline CDR1 SNHLY, CDR2 FYNNEI. Trimming took off 1 base at V and 3 bases at J, with 9 bases between the two ends. The CDR3 is 14 amino acids. The chain recombines TRBV2 with TRBJ1-1; perhaps TRBD1 as D (5 bases). The sequenced sample was PBMCs, obtained around atezolizumab (anti-PD-L1) treatment. The TCR was taken from a woman of 80 years or more with urothelial cancer. For the CDR3, the DNA is TGTGCCAGCAGTGAAGTAGGAGGGGACACTGAAGCTTTCTTT. Protein: CASSEVGGDTEAFF.